This TCR beta chain was observed in a study of prognosis after radiotherapy for stage I lung cancer. Study-level background: The study delivered radiotherapy as SBRT in 3 to 5 fractions, with a biologically effective dose of at least 100 Gy. Progression was not significant in under 16 patients, whereas several developed distant metastases (median around seven months) after radiotherapy.

Germline V gene data show CDR1 as MDHEN and CDR2 as SYDVKM. V was clipped by 8 bases and J by 5 bases; unmatched bases: 9. The CDR3 sequence is 14 residues long. CDR3 of TCR beta was amplified from genomic DNA via a two-round multiplex PCR. First-round PCR employed TRBV- and TRBJ-specific primers for each gene. TCRdb reanalysed the multiplex PCR reads using MiXCR and keeps one entry per CDR3 protein. The sample records 13,000 to 15,000 distinct CDR3 sequences, about 30% being singletons. This clonotype was detected many times. This chain connects TRBV28 to TRBJ2-7; TRBD2 aligns across 10 bases. The sequencing used PBMCs, collected before or after stereotactic body radiation therapy (not recorded which). This receptor was identified in a donor at least 50 years old with non-small cell lung cancer. The CDR3 loop is CASQPAGGTNEQYF. CDR3 DNA: TGTGCCAGCCAACCAGCGGGAGGGACGAACGAGCAGTACTTC.